This passage covers 22 T cell receptor beta chains from one sample sequenced in a study of identical twins. MiXCR, run by TCRdb on the 5' RACE reads, gives a single entry per CDR3 protein. The data contain 1.5 million to 2 million distinct CDR3 sequences, around a third of them singletons. The sequenced sample was cord blood. These receptors all stem from a newborn girl in good health.

This chain joins TRBV10-3 and TRBJ1-5, with a weak D call TRBD1 (6 bases). Germline V lookup: CDR1 ENHRY, CDR2 SYGVKD. The CDR3 runs to 18 residues. Deletions cut 2 bases from V and 1 base from J, with 18 bases between. This CDR3 reads CAISETLSYRESNQPQHF. The CDR3 DNA reads TGTGCCATCAGTGAGACACTTAGTTACAGGGAGAGCAATCAGCCCCAGCATTTT.

For the CDR3, the DNA is TGTGCCTGGAGTCTAGCCAAAAACATTCAGTACTTC. This gives the protein CAWSLAKNIQYF. The chain has TRBV30 and TRBJ2-4; D gene unclear. V lost 2 bases, J lost 0 bases, and 2 bases lay in between. The V gene's germline CDR1 is GTSNPN and CDR2 SVGIG (reference sequence). The CDR3 loop spans 12 amino acids. The full variable domain, in which reference TRBV30 and TRBJ2-4 provide the parts outside the CDR3, is SQTIHQWPATLVQPVGSPLSLECTVEGTSNPNLYWYRQAAGRGLQLLFYSVGIGQISSEVPQNLSASRPQDRQFILSSKKLLLSDSGFYLCAWSLAKNIQYFGAGTRLSVL.

This clonotype appeared a few times. V is TRBV20-1 and J is TRBJ1-6, with 7 bases aligning to TRBD1. Looked up from germline, CDR1 is DFQATT and CDR2 is SNEGSKA (reference sequence). The CDR3 covers 14 residues. The V and J ends lost 5 bases and 6 bases, in that order; junction bases with no gene match: 7. CDR3 region: CSASEQGPNSPLHF. In nucleotides, the CDR3 is TGCAGTGCTTCGGAACAGGGGCCTAATTCACCCCTCCACTTT.

The chain uses TRBV12-3 or TRBV12-4 and TRBJ2-5; D tentatively fits TRBD1 or TRBD2 (5 bases each). The CDR3 spans 13 residues. V lost 0 bases and J lost 6, with 8 bases in between. In nucleotides, the CDR3 is TGTGCCAGCAGTTTAGCGGGGGTCAAGACCCAGTACTTC. Its translation: CASSLAGVKTQYF.

The chain has TRBV20-1 and TRBJ2-3, with TRBD2 matching 9 bases. V was pared by 3 bases and J by 2 bases, with 6 bases of the junction left unmatched. This CDR3 contains 15 residues. Per germline, CDR1 DFQATT and CDR2 SNEGSKA (reference sequence). CDR3 protein: CSASRTSALTDTQYF. The CDR3, as DNA: TGCAGTGCTAGCCGGACTAGCGCTCTCACAGATACGCAGTATTTT.

This chain joins TRBV20-1 and TRBJ1-1; D call uncertain. With 7 bases removed from V and 7 bases from J, the gap between germline ends came to 7 bases. The germline V gene has CDR1 DFQATT and CDR2 SNEGSKA (reference sequence). The CDR3 sequence is 9 residues long. DNA of the CDR3: TGCAGTGTCGGGCATGAAGCTTTCTTT. It codes for CSVGHEAFF.

The chain couples TRBV30 to TRBJ2-1; D is ambiguous. The germline V gene encodes CDR1 GTSNPN and CDR2 SVGIG (reference sequence). Trimming took 3 bases from V and 2 from J, leaving 14 bases between them. The CDR3 is 15 amino acids. The CDR3, as DNA: TGTGCCTGGAGGACCGGATTAGCCCCCTACAATGAGCAGTTCTTC. Amino acids: CAWRTGLAPYNEQFF.

This clonotype was picked up a small number of times. The genes are TRBV4-2 and TRBJ2-1, with 7 bases matching TRBD2. Germline lookup yields CDR1 LGHNA and CDR2 YNFKEQ. CDR3 length: 16 amino acids. V gave up 0 bases and J gave up 6 bases; unmatched junction bases: 8. CDR3 in amino acids: CASSQDGAGTLNEQFF. As DNA, the CDR3 is TGTGCCAGCAGCCAAGATGGAGCGGGAACTCTCAATGAGCAGTTCTTC.

This clonotype was detected many times. The gene calls are TRBV6-6 and TRBJ1-6, with D unclear. The V and J ends lost 6 bases and 6 bases respectively, with 12 bases between them. CDR3 length: 14 amino acids. The germline CDR1 and CDR2 sequences are MNHNY and SVGAGI (reference sequence). In DNA form, the CDR3 reads TGTGCCAGCAGCCCACGTGGACCTAATTCACCCCTCCACTTT. This translates into CASSPRGPNSPLHF.

The genes are TRBV2 and TRBJ2-7; D ambiguous. CDR1 SNHLY and CDR2 FYNNEI come from the germline V gene. V was cut by 9 bases and J by 2 bases, with 20 bases left in between. The CDR3 is made up of 15 amino acids. CDR3 loop: CASGPGPHGTYEQYF. In DNA, the CDR3 is TGTGCCAGTGGCCCCGGGCCCCACGGAACCTACGAGCAGTACTTC.

This clonotype was seen many times. This chain connects TRBV29-1 to TRBJ2-7; 7 bases agree with TRBD2. V trimming: 4 bases; J trimming: 4 bases; junction bases outside the gene matches: 7. Germline CDR1 SQVTM, CDR2 ANQGSEA. The CDR3 runs 13 residues. The CDR3 sequence: CSVASGLQYEQYF. In DNA form, the CDR3 reads TGCAGCGTTGCGTCGGGACTACAATACGAGCAGTACTTC.

This clonotype showed up just once. V is TRBV4-1 and J is TRBJ2-1; D ambiguous. In germline, CDR1 is MGHRA, CDR2 YSYEKL. V lost 1 base to trimming and J lost 8 bases, with 9 bases between them. The CDR3 has 13 residues. The CDR3 is CASSQVPSDEQFF. The CDR3 region has the DNA TGCGCCAGCAGCCAAGTTCCCTCCGATGAGCAGTTCTTC.

The gene calls are TRBV4-2 and TRBJ2-1, with TRBD2 matching over 7 bases. V shed 0 bases and J 9 bases; nucleotides not matched to a gene: 5. The germline gives CDR1 LGHNA, CDR2 YNFKEQ. The CDR3 sequence is 14 residues long. The CDR3 region has the DNA TGTGCCAGCAGCCAAGACGCGGGGGTGACTGAGCAGTTCTTC. This encodes CASSQDAGVTEQFF.

This clonotype has only a few counts. This chain joins TRBV28 and TRBJ2-1; 7 nucleotides align to TRBD2. Unmatched junction bases numbered 9, after V lost 2 bases and J lost 8 bases. The germline V gene has CDR1 MDHEN and CDR2 SYDVKM. This CDR3 is built from 15 residues. The CDR3 region has the DNA TGTGCCAGCAGTTTAGGGCTAGCGGCATGGGATGAGCAGTTCTTC. It yields the protein CASSLGLAAWDEQFF.

With regard to this clonotype: This may be a read error: a much more frequent sequence differs by one nucleotide. The chain joins TRBV6-2 or TRBV6-3 to TRBJ2-1; TRBD2 matches at 10 bases. Looked up from germline, CDR1 is MNHEY and CDR2 is SVGEGT. J was trimmed by 5 bases and V by 7 bases; bases with no gene match: 8. CDR3 size: 15 residues. Here the CDR3 DNA reads TGTGCCAGCAACAGGGGACTAGCGAGAGACAATGAGCAGTTCTTC. Amino acids: CASNRGLARDNEQFF.

The chain combines TRBV6-1 with TRBJ1-5; 8 nucleotides line up with TRBD1. Trimming cost V 6 bases and J 6 bases; bases outside gene matches: 4. The CDR3 extends over 13 amino acids. Germline loops: CDR1 MNHNS, CDR2 SASEGT. DNA for the CDR3: TGTGCCAGCAGGACGGACAGGGTTCAGCCCCAGCATTTT. Residues: CASRTDRVQPQHF.

The chain has TRBV4-1 and TRBJ2-7, with D tentatively TRBD2 (5 bases). V lost 3 bases, J lost 6 bases, and 18 bases lay in between. Per the germline V gene, CDR1 is MGHRA and CDR2 is YSYEKL. The CDR3 contains 15 residues. CDR3 region: CASSHTVGNSREQYF. CDR3 nucleotide sequence: TGCGCCAGCAGCCACACTGTCGGGAACTCGCGCGAGCAGTACTTC.

This clonotype was detected a few times. The chain employs TRBV3-1 and TRBJ2-7, with a possible D match to TRBD1 (6 bases). The end of the DNA is better explained by TRBJ2-4, so the J call may be wrong. The CDR3 is 14 residues long. Germline CDR1 LGHDT, CDR2 YNNKEL (reference sequence). In DNA, the CDR3 is TGTGCCAGCAGCCTACAGGGATGGGAAAACATTCAGTACTTC. Translation: CASSLQGWENIQYF.

The rearrangement uses TRBV5-1 and TRBJ2-7, with D possibly TRBD1 on 6 matching bases. The germline gives CDR1 SGHRS, CDR2 YFSETQ. The CDR3 is 13 amino acids. V was shortened by 4 bases and J by 3 bases, with 11 bases between the two germline ends. The CDR3 region is CASSNGQSYEQYF. DNA for the CDR3: TGCGCCAGCAGCAACGGACAGAGCTACGAGCAGTACTTC.

The genes are TRBV6-6 and TRBJ2-7; a weak D match, TRBD2 (5 bases). Germline V lookup: CDR1 MNHNY, CDR2 SVGAGI (reference sequence). This CDR3 region has 16 residues. V was pared by 0 bases and J by 1 base, with 13 bases between. The CDR3 spells CASSYSPAALSYEQYF. The CDR3 region has the DNA TGTGCCAGCAGTTACTCCCCAGCGGCCCTTTCCTACGAGCAGTACTTC.

The chain links TRBV7-9 to TRBJ2-5; no clear D gene. The end of the DNA aligns better with TRBJ2-7, so the J call may be wrong. Germline lookup yields CDR1 SEHNR and CDR2 FQNEAQ (reference sequence). This CDR3 region has 14 residues. Written as DNA, the CDR3 is TGTGCCAGCAGCTTAGGGTTAAGACCCTACGAGCAGTACTTC. Translating it yields CASSLGLRPYEQYF.

This clonotype was seen repeatedly, ten times or more. CDR3 DNA: TGTGCCAGCAGTCCCGGACTAGCGGGGCCCTCCTACGAGCAGTACTTC. Protein product: CASSPGLAGPSYEQYF. This rearrangement joins TRBV7-2 to TRBJ2-7, with TRBD2 matching over 12 bases. Germline CDR1 SGHTA, CDR2 FQGNSA. J gave up 0 bases and V 6 bases, and 6 bases lay outside the gene matches. CDR3 length: 16 residues.